This T cell receptor beta chain was captured in a study of identical twins (dated by TCRdb to about 2016). Study-level background: To test whether fetal clonotypes persist, this study deep-sequenced TCR alpha and beta repertoires from monozygotic twins, from unrelated adults of various ages, and from cord blood. To rule out contamination, the twin experiments were replicated at different times with different library preparation protocols. Overall study results and their limits: Fewer insertions were carried by abundant cord blood beta clonotypes, a similar but weaker trend appeared in young adult naive repertoires, and no such trend appeared in memory repertoires. Invariant T cells such as MAIT and iNKT could partly confound zero-insertion analyses, although diverse VJ usage argued against such confounding for most clonotypes. Recombination models systematically underestimated out-of-frame TCR alpha sharing in monozygotic twins but agreed with sharing between unrelated individuals. In beta out-of-frame sequences, excess twin sharing was weaker, because having fewer shared sequences lowered the signal-to-noise ratio. Because the same donors could not be followed over many years, the conclusions depended on cross-sectional statistical analysis. Out-of-frame TCR alpha sequences shared between twins showed an excess of low generation-probability sequences compared with coincidental sharing between unrelated individuals.

Receptor amplification or capture employed 5' RACE. Reads for this sample came from an Illumina HiSeq 2000. A universal primer binding site was introduced by template switching, and a unique molecular identifier was present in the final cDNA, enabling accurate counting of TCR cDNA molecules. First-strand cDNA for TCR alpha and beta chains was synthesized from specific primers in the conserved constant-segment region. Each cDNA library was double barcoded, with a SMART-Mk sample barcode plus Illumina barcodes, to control for contamination. Two successive PCR steps introduced TruSeq adapter sequences along with Illumina sample barcodes. The Illumina HiSeq platform was used with custom primers to sequence TCR alpha and beta cDNA libraries. Per the original workflow: Unique molecular identifiers were extracted from raw reads with MiGEC, and CDR3 positions were determined with MiXCR. Recombination models were inferred per individual with the repgenHMM and IGoR tools using an EM algorithm. Shared clonotypes were analyzed with the tcR package in R, and sharing was normalized by the product of cloneset sizes. To study raw recombination without the effects of thymic and clonal selection, out-of-frame nonproductive sequences were analyzed. TCRdb reanalyzed the raw reads on its own, using fastp at Q25 for trimming and MiXCR for clone calling, and kept in-frame beta chains. Every CDR3 protein is listed once, alongside the most common genes and DNA of its rows. Here the V and J calls rest on TCRdb's processing, not on the authors' analysis. The sample table records about 520,000 distinct CDR3 sequences; about 20% of these occur just once. The top ten hold around 0.9% of the sample.

Concerning this clonotype: The clone's antigen remains unknown. One base away there is no much larger clone; base qualities are not given.

Via the germline V gene, CDR1 is SGHRS and CDR2 YFSETQ. The CDR3 runs 14 residues from the cysteine to the phenylalanine. The CDR3 DNA has 42 bases and is translated from base 1. Deletion took 3 bases off V and 5 bases off J, with a span of 14 bases between the germline ends. Only healthy Caucasian donors were included. Three pairs of female monozygotic twins, all aged about 18 to 30 years, made up the twin cohort. Positive isolation kits from Invitrogen were used to isolate the CD4+ and CD8+ T cell populations. The sample also formed part of further work on T cells expressing NK-cell markers. The second study's authors report: In sorted CD3+CD56+NKG2C+, CD3+CD56+NKG2C- and CD3+CD56-NKG2C+ T-cell subsets from 7 to 9 donors, TCR beta-chain repertoires were profiled. Among the eight sequenced donors, only one was HCMV-seronegative, while the other seven were HCMV-seropositive. In several experiments an anti-gammadeltaTCR antibody was added to restrict sorting to alphabetaTCR-expressing T cells. In more than five donors, the dominant CD3+CD56+NKG2C+ clonotypes ranked among the top 10 CD8+ clonotypes, making up about 1.0-7.5% of CD8+ T cells. Those dominant clonotypes were again the most abundant among CD3+CD56-NKG2C+ cells in several donors, at about 25-65%. It remained unclear whether the expanded NKG2C-expressing T cell clones were specific for HCMV antigens. The study sequenced eight donors, all healthy volunteers chosen at random: three men and five women. HCMV-specific IgG was detected in serum with a commercial ELISA kit to determine HCMV serostatus. Reads were demultiplexed and grouped by UMI with MIGEC, and clonotypes were assembled and quantified with MiTCR. Only TCR cDNA sequences supported by at least two reads were kept to exclude erroneous sequences. The tcR package was used for downstream repertoire analysis, and clonotypes were matched between fractions using CDR3 nucleotide sequence together with V segment. Antigen specificity was annotated against VDJdb with VDJmatch, allowing one amino acid substitution in CDR3.

The rearranged segments are TRBV5-1 and TRBJ2-5; a weak D assignment points to TRBD1 (5 bases agree). This TCR derives from a woman between 18 and 29 years old in good health. Material for sequencing was CD4+ T cells sorted from blood. The CDR3 is CASSSPGAEETQYF. The bases read TGCGCCAGCAGCTCCCCTGGGGCAGAGGAGACCCAGTACTTC.